What follows are 31 T cell receptor beta chains derived from one specimen sequenced in a study of long-term antiretroviral therapy in people with HIV. Investigators performed immunoSEQ version v3.0 at survey level. Assay: immunoSEQ multiplex PCR; the TCRdb copy retains only in-frame clones and omits some. The repertoire consists of 30,000 to 40,000 clones, with around 79% occurring once and the leading ten covering approximately 3.4%. Source: unsorted PBMCs, taken 1.9 years after starting antiretroviral therapy. The receptor set was obtained from a man between 18 and 29 years old with HIV.

CDR3 protein: CASSLSGNTIYF. As DNA, the CDR3 is TGCGCCAGCAGCCTCTCTGGAAACACCATATATTTT. V and J are TRBV4-1 and TRBJ1-3; D is unclear. Looked up from germline, CDR1 is MGHRA and CDR2 is YSYEKL. The V gene lost 4 bases and the J gene lost 0 bases, with 1 base spanning the gap. The CDR3 consists of 12 residues.

The chain recombines TRBV15 with TRBJ2-3, with TRBD2 matching over 7 bases. The junction had 6 bases not matched to a gene; V was cut back by 3 bases and J by 0 bases. Germline CDR1 is LNHNV and CDR2 is YYDKDF (reference sequence). This CDR3 spans 16 amino acids. In DNA, the CDR3 is TGTGCCACCAGCAGGCGGACTAGGCCTAGCACAGATACGCAGTATTTT. As protein: CATSRRTRPSTDTQYF.

This chain uses TRBV6-1 with TRBJ2-1; D ambiguous. Trimming took 4 bases from V and 3 from J, leaving 10 bases between them. Per the germline V gene, CDR1 is MNHNS and CDR2 is SASEGT. This CDR3 spans 14 amino acids. The DNA of the CDR3 is TGTGCCAGCAGTGGCGACCCTCTCTACAATGAGCAGTTCTTC. Protein sequence: CASSGDPLYNEQFF.

The chain combines TRBV30 with TRBJ2-5; D not certain. Per the germline V gene, CDR1 is GTSNPN and CDR2 is SVGIG (reference sequence). The CDR3 contains 17 residues. Trimming removed 0 bases from V and 5 bases from J, with 22 bases in between. CDR3 sequence: CAWSVGPPAVGWETQYF. In DNA, the CDR3 is TGTGCCTGGAGTGTAGGCCCCCCGGCAGTCGGGTGGGAGACCCAGTACTTC.

The chain links TRBV5-1 to TRBJ2-7; unclear D gene. From germline, CDR1 is SGHRS and CDR2 YFSETQ. The CDR3 loop spans 14 amino acids. Trimming took off 2 bases at V and 3 bases at J, with 12 bases between the two ends. DNA of the CDR3: TGCGCCAGCAGCTTTGACCGGAACGGCTACGAGCAGTACTTC. It translates to CASSFDRNGYEQYF.

The chain carries TRBV4-1 and TRBJ1-6; D is unclear. Trimming removed 4 bases from V and 9 bases from J, with 13 bases in between. This CDR3 comprises 14 residues. The germline V gene encodes CDR1 MGHRA and CDR2 YSYEKL. The CDR3 reads CASSPPGGFSPLHF. The CDR3 DNA is TGCGCCAGCAGCCCCCCTGGAGGCTTTTCACCCCTCCACTTT.

Remarks on this clone: Possible read error: a much larger clone is one base away. V gene TRBV7-3 combines with J gene TRBJ2-2; no clear D gene. The CDR3 extends over 13 amino acids. Germline V gene lookup returns CDR1 SGHTA and CDR2 FQGTGA. V was shortened by 2 bases and J by 1 base, with 2 bases between the two germline ends. The CDR3 sequence: CASSLGNTGELFF. CDR3 DNA: TGTGCCAGCAGCTTAGGGAACACCGGGGAGCTGTTTTTT.

The chain combines TRBV27 with TRBJ2-5; 7 bases fit TRBD1. Germline V gene data show CDR1 as MNHEY and CDR2 as SMNVEV (reference sequence). Trimming took 3 bases from V and 4 from J; bases not matched to a gene: 11. The length of the CDR3 is 16 residues. Written as DNA, the CDR3 is TGTGCCAGCAGTTTTAATCAGGGGCACAGGGGAGAGACCCAGTACTTC. Protein product: CASSFNQGHRGETQYF.

The CDR3 protein is CSARSTEAFF. The CDR3 DNA reads as TGCAGTGCTAGAAGTACTGAAGCTTTCTTT. The chain couples TRBV20-1 to TRBJ1-1, with D hard to call. Germline V gene data show CDR1 as DFQATT and CDR2 as SNEGSKA (reference sequence). This CDR3 contains 10 residues. Trimming shortened V by 2 bases and J by 5 bases, and 3 bases separated the two germline ends.

This clone has just one count. V and J are TRBV7-9 and TRBJ2-5, with D perhaps matching TRBD1 (6 bases). This CDR3 has 15 amino acids. Trimming took 5 bases from V and 5 from J, leaving 18 bases between them. Germline V gene lookup returns CDR1 SEHNR and CDR2 FQNEAQ (reference sequence). The CDR3 region has the DNA TGTGCCAGCAGCGACCCGGGACAAGGGGACGAGACCCAGTACTTC. Translation: CASSDPGQGDETQYF. Based on the CDR3 plus reference TRBV7-9 and TRBJ2-5, the full variable domain is DTGVSQNPRHKITKRGQNVTFRCDPISEHNRLYWYRQTLGQGPEFLTYFQNEAQLEKSRLLSDRFSAERPKGSFSTLEIQRTEQGDSAMYLCASSDPGQGDETQYFGPGTRLLVL.

This clone was observed once. The chain employs TRBV5-6 and TRBJ1-3; D unresolved. The CDR3 contains 16 residues. V was cut by 6 bases and J by 0 bases, with 16 bases left in between. Per germline, CDR1 SGHDT and CDR2 YYEEEE. CDR3 sequence reads: CASTRPGPLSGNTIYF. Written as DNA, the CDR3 is TGTGCCAGCACCCGCCCCGGTCCCCTCTCTGGAAACACCATATATTTT. The full variable domain, rest sourced from reference TRBV5-6 and TRBJ1-3, is DAGVTQSPTHLIKTRGQQVTLRCSPKSGHDTVSWYQQALGQGPQFIFQYYEEEERQRGNFPDRFSGHQFPNYSSELNVNALLLGDSALYLCASTRPGPLSGNTIYFGEGSWLTVV.

V and J are TRBV30 and TRBJ1-6; D possibly corresponds to TRBD1 (5 bases). This CDR3 contains 14 residues. V was cut by 3 bases and J by 5 bases, with 11 bases left in between. Per the germline V gene, CDR1 is GTSNPN and CDR2 is SVGIG (reference sequence). CDR3 residues: CAWRTGTHNSPLHF. The CDR3, as DNA: TGTGCCTGGAGAACCGGGACTCATAATTCACCCCTCCACTTT. The variable domain in full, completed from reference TRBV30 and TRBJ1-6, reads SQTIHQWPATLVQPVGSPLSLECTVEGTSNPNLYWYRQAAGRGLQLLFYSVGIGQISSEVPQNLSASRPQDRQFILSSKKLLLSDSGFYLCAWRTGTHNSPLHFGNGTRLTVT.

This sequence joins TRBV5-1 and TRBJ1-2; D not resolved. Trimming cost V 5 bases and J 3 bases, with 11 bases left between them. The CDR3 covers 13 residues. Germline CDR1 is SGHRS and CDR2 is YFSETQ. The CDR3 reads CASRRPEDYGYTF. The CDR3 DNA follows: TGCGCCAGCAGGCGCCCGGAGGACTATGGCTACACCTTC.

This clone was found once. V usage is TRBV15 and J usage is TRBJ2-1; D is unclear. Trimming pared 4 bases from V and 3 bases from J, leaving 7 bases between. CDR1 is LNHNV, CDR2 YYDKDF, per germline (reference sequence). CDR3 length equals 13 residues. The CDR3 protein is CATSNPIYNEQFF. The CDR3 DNA sequence: TGTGCCACCAGCAACCCCATCTACAATGAGCAGTTCTTC.

The rearrangement joins TRBV2 to TRBJ2-5, with D perhaps TRBD1 (5 bases). Germline V gene sequence: CDR1 SNHLY, CDR2 FYNNEI. The CDR3 is made up of 13 amino acids. V gave up 2 bases and J gave up 5 bases, with 9 bases separating them. The DNA of the CDR3 is TGTGCCAGCAGTGAACAAGGGGTGGAGACCCAGTACTTC. It codes for CASSEQGVETQYF. The full variable domain, rest sourced from reference TRBV2 and TRBJ2-5, is EPEVTQTPSHQVTQMGQEVILRCVPISNHLYFYWYRQILGQKVEFLVSFYNNEISEKSEIFDDQFSVERPDGSNFTLKIRSTKLEDSAMYFCASSEQGVETQYFGPGTRLLVL.

This chain joins TRBV7-6 and TRBJ1-6; D uncertain. Per the germline V gene, CDR1 is SGHVS and CDR2 is FNYEAQ. This CDR3 is 15 amino acids long. The V gene lost 6 bases and the J gene lost 8 bases, with 17 bases spanning the gap. The CDR3 bases are TGTGCCAGCAGTCGAATGAGGGTTGGAGATTCACCCCTCCACTTT. It specifies CASSRMRVGDSPLHF.

The rearrangement joins TRBV29-1 to TRBJ2-1; TRBD1 agrees at 7 bases. The junction had 12 bases not matched to a gene; V was cut back by 7 bases and J by 0 bases. The CDR3 contains 16 residues. The germline V gene encodes CDR1 SQVTM and CDR2 ANQGSEA. CDR3 DNA sequence: TGCAGCGCGGACAGGTCGATCGACCTCTCCTACAATGAGCAGTTCTTC. Amino acids: CSADRSIDLSYNEQFF.

The chain has TRBV5-4 and TRBJ2-2, with unresolved D. V lost 3 bases, J lost 1 base, and 4 bases lay in between. This CDR3 region has 13 residues. CDR1 SGHNT and CDR2 YYREEE come from the germline V gene (reference sequence). The CDR3 loop reads CASSSWNTGELFF. Written as DNA, the CDR3 is TGTGCCAGCAGCTCGTGGAACACCGGGGAGCTGTTTTTT.

The CDR3 protein is CASTPASLGGELFF. The CDR3, as DNA: TGTGCCAGCACCCCCGCTTCCCTTGGTGGGGAGCTGTTTTTT. This chain joins TRBV2 and TRBJ2-2, with D hard to call. Trimming shortened V by 7 bases and J by 8 bases, and 17 bases separated the two germline ends. The CDR3 has 14 amino acids. CDR1 is SNHLY, CDR2 FYNNEI, per germline.

CDR3 coding DNA: TGTGCCAGCAGCCAGGGACAGGGGTTCGCTAATGAAAAACTGTTTTTT. Amino acid sequence: CASSQGQGFANEKLFF. The chain joins TRBV4-2 to TRBJ1-4, with 10 bases aligning to TRBD1. CDR1 LGHNA and CDR2 YNFKEQ come from the germline V gene. The CDR3 is 16 residues long. Trimming cost V 3 bases and J 3 bases; bases outside gene matches: 4.

The chain couples TRBV5-6 to TRBJ1-6; no clear D. V lost 4 bases, J lost 10 bases, and 15 bases lay in between. The CDR3 runs 14 residues. Germline CDR1 reads SGHDT; CDR2 reads YYEEEE. The CDR3 sequence: CASSGGGFGSPLHF. The CDR3 nucleotides are TGTGCCAGCAGCGGAGGCGGATTTGGGTCACCCCTCCACTTT.

The chain uses TRBV19 and TRBJ1-1; TRBD1 might be the D (5 bases). The germline gives CDR1 LNHDA, CDR2 SQIVND (reference sequence). This CDR3 region has 14 residues. V was trimmed by 7 bases and J by 1 base, leaving 13 bases between them. CDR3 residues: CASTMGPKNTEAFF. In DNA form, the CDR3 reads TGTGCCAGTACCATGGGACCGAAGAACACTGAAGCTTTCTTT.

The chain employs TRBV6-1 and TRBJ2-5; 8 nucleotides line up with TRBD2. Per germline, CDR1 MNHNS and CDR2 SASEGT. J gave up 5 bases and V 8 bases, and 10 bases lay outside the gene matches. The CDR3 consists of 14 residues. The CDR3 DNA reads as TGTGCCAGCGTTTCCGGGGGGGCCGATGAGACCCAGTACTTC. This codes for CASVSGGADETQYF.

V is TRBV4-1 and J is TRBJ1-5, with no clear D. The V end lost 3 bases, the J end lost 1 base, and 13 bases lay between the germline ends. The CDR3 contains 16 residues. The germline gives CDR1 MGHRA, CDR2 YSYEKL. This CDR3 reads CASSQTMTASNQPQHF. Here the CDR3 DNA reads TGCGCCAGCAGCCAGACTATGACGGCGAGCAATCAGCCCCAGCATTTT.

The chain employs TRBV4-1 and TRBJ1-6; TRBD1 agrees at 8 bases. The CDR3 contains 16 residues. The V segment lost 3 bases and the J segment 5 bases; nucleotides outside the gene matches: 6. Looked up from germline, CDR1 is MGHRA and CDR2 is YSYEKL. The CDR3 is CASSQGSGQDNSPLHF. For the CDR3, the DNA is TGCGCCAGCAGCCAGGGATCGGGACAGGATAATTCACCCCTCCACTTT.

V and J are TRBV15 and TRBJ1-2; no reliable D call. The CDR3 sequence is 12 residues long. Looked up from germline, CDR1 is LNHNV and CDR2 is YYDKDF (reference sequence). V gave up 8 bases and J gave up 3 bases, with 10 bases separating them. The CDR3 nucleotides read TGTGCCACCGGAACAGCGTACTATGGCTACACCTTC. Residues: CATGTAYYGYTF.

The chain links TRBV10-3 to TRBJ2-5; perhaps TRBD2 as D (6 bases). This CDR3 has 14 amino acids. The germline CDR1 and CDR2 sequences are ENHRY and SYGVKD. V was shortened by 3 bases and J by 5 bases, with 13 bases between the two germline ends. The CDR3: CAISEPSEGETQYF. The CDR3 DNA sequence: TGTGCCATCAGTGAACCCTCGGAGGGCGAGACCCAGTACTTC.

This clone came up a few times. Since the CDR3 does not end with the conserved phenylalanine or tryptophan, this likely comes from a read error. The limits of the CDR3 on the DNA are not certain, so only TCRdb's listed CDR3 is given. V gene TRBV7-8 combines with J gene TRBJ2-7; the DNA was not used to check the table's D call, TRBD1. The CDR3 region is 12 residues in length, termini included. Germline V CDR1 and CDR2: SGHVS, FQNEAQ. The CDR3 sequence is CASSLDRALIHN.

This rearrangement joins TRBV18 to TRBJ1-2; maybe TRBD1 (5 bases). Trimming stripped 1 base from V and 6 bases from J, with 9 bases between. CDR1 is KGHSH and CDR2 is LQKENI in the germline V gene. There are 13 residues in the CDR3. CDR3 nucleotide sequence: TGTGCCAGCTCACCACTTGGGACGGATGGCTACACCTTC. This gives the protein CASSPLGTDGYTF. Full variable domain (rest looked up from reference TRBV18 and TRBJ1-2): NAGVMQNPRHLVRRRGQEARLRCSPMKGHSHVYWYRQLPEEGLKFMVYLQKENIIDESGMPKERFSAEFPKEGPSILRIQQVVRGDSAAYFCASSPLGTDGYTFGSGTRLTVV.

This clone was seen a few times. CDR3 nucleotide sequence: TGCGCCAGCAGCTTAAAGGGGGCCGGGACAGTTGCCTACAATGAGCAGTTCTTC. Encoded protein: CASSLKGAGTVAYNEQFF. V and J are TRBV5-1 and TRBJ2-1, with 7 bases identical to TRBD1. CDR1 and CDR2 from the germline V gene are SGHRS and YFSETQ. CDR3 length: 18 residues. After removal of 2 bases from V and 2 bases from J, the junction contained 13 bases not matched to a gene.

The chain combines TRBV18 with TRBJ1-2, with 8 bases aligning to TRBD1. This CDR3 is 14 amino acids long. CDR1 KGHSH and CDR2 LQKENI come from the germline V gene. Trimming took 4 bases from V and 4 from J; bases not matched to a gene: 5. The CDR3 sequence: CASSHDRGGYGYTF. In DNA form, the CDR3 reads TGTGCCAGCTCACACGACAGGGGAGGCTATGGCTACACCTTC.